The rows below give T cell receptor beta chains drawn from one sample of a study of blood T cells in healthy people across ages. MiXCR, applied by TCRdb to the 5' RACE reads, yields one record per CDR3 protein. The repertoire holds some 1.6 million distinct CDR3 sequences, with about 31% as singletons. Sequenced sample: blood. The receptors were sampled from a woman in her twenties or thirties in good health. Each CDR3 is given with its conserved first and last residue. The order of the fields is V gene, clone size, J gene, D gene, CDR3 protein, CDR3 DNA. D genes are given only for firm matches. Not every row has a clone size; where given, it reads once, few, many or a size class.

v_gene: TRBV27
abundance: few
j_gene: TRBJ2-7
d_gene: .
CDR3aa: CASSLSSGPLYEQYF
CDR3nt: TGTGCCAGCAGTTTATCCTCGGGCCCCCTCTACGAGCAGTACTTC

v_gene: TRBV20-1
abundance: .
j_gene: TRBJ2-3
d_gene: .
CDR3aa: CSARPGELTYTQYF
CDR3nt: TGCAGTGCCCGACCGGGGGAATTAACTTATACGCAGTATTTT

v_gene: TRBV2
abundance: .
j_gene: TRBJ2-1
d_gene: .
CDR3aa: CATLKTPGSNEQFF
CDR3nt: TGTGCCACCCTCAAAACCCCGGGTAGCAATGAGCAGTTCTTC

v_gene: TRBV4-1
abundance: many
j_gene: TRBJ2-1
d_gene: .
CDR3aa: CASSLRGPDEQFF
CDR3nt: TGCGCCAGCAGCCTTAGGGGACCTGATGAACAGTTCTTC

v_gene: TRBV2
abundance: .
j_gene: TRBJ2-1
d_gene: TRBD2
CDR3aa: CASPPTSGHLNSYNEQFF
CDR3nt: TGTGCCAGCCCTCCGACTAGCGGGCACCTGAACTCCTACAATGAGCAGTTCTTC

v_gene: TRBV5-6
abundance: .
j_gene: TRBJ2-7
d_gene: TRBD1
CDR3aa: CASNSGTGYEQYF
CDR3nt: TGTGCCAGCAACTCCGGGACAGGCTACGAGCAGTACTTC

v_gene: TRBV10-3
abundance: .
j_gene: TRBJ2-3
d_gene: .
CDR3aa: CATSDQLVGTQYF
CDR3nt: TGTGCCACCAGTGATCAACTAGTTGGTACGCAGTATTTT

v_gene: TRBV5-1
abundance: .
j_gene: TRBJ2-5
d_gene: TRBD2
CDR3aa: CASSYSAGGQETQYF
CDR3nt: TGCGCCAGCAGCTACTCGGCGGGAGGGCAAGAGACCCAGTACTTC

v_gene: TRBV6-5
abundance: few
j_gene: TRBJ2-1
d_gene: .
CDR3aa: CASSSRGLDEQFF
CDR3nt: TGTGCCAGCAGTTCCAGGGGCCTAGATGAGCAGTTCTTC

v_gene: TRBV20-1
abundance: many
j_gene: TRBJ2-3
d_gene: TRBD2
CDR3aa: CSASPPSGGIYTQYF
CDR3nt: TGCAGTGCCTCGCCCCCGAGCGGGGGAATATATACGCAGTATTTT

v_gene: TRBV27
abundance: .
j_gene: TRBJ2-3
d_gene: TRBD2
CDR3aa: CARGGAGVSDTQYF
CDR3nt: TGTGCCAGGGGGGGAGCGGGAGTTTCAGATACGCAGTATTTT

v_gene: TRBV21-1
abundance: .
j_gene: TRBJ2-6
d_gene: .
CDR3aa: CASSSRGRLGANVLTF
CDR3nt: TGTGCCAGCAGCTCTCGGGGCAGGCTTGGGGCCAACGTCCTGACTTTC

v_gene: TRBV24-1
abundance: many
j_gene: TRBJ2-1
d_gene: .
CDR3aa: CATSEENRDEQFF
CDR3nt: TGTGCCACCAGTGAAGAGAACAGGGATGAGCAGTTCTTC

v_gene: TRBV12-3/TRBV12-4
abundance: many
j_gene: TRBJ2-1
d_gene: .
CDR3aa: CASSFGDGEQFF
CDR3nt: TGTGCCAGCAGTTTCGGGGACGGAGAGCAGTTCTTC